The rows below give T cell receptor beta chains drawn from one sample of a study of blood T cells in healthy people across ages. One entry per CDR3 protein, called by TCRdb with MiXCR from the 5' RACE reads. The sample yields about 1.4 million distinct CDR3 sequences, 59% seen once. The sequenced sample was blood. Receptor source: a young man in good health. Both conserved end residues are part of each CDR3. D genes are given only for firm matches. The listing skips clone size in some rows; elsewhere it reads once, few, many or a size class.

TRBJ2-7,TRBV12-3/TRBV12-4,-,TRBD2,CASSFAPGLAGVVYEQYF,TGTGCCAGCAGTTTCGCGCCTGGACTAGCGGGAGTCGTCTACGAGCAGTACTTC
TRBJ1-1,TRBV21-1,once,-,CASSVAPTEAFF,TGTGCCAGCAGCGTGGCTCCCACTGAAGCTTTCTTT
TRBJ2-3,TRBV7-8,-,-,CASSLAGGDSTDTQYF,TGTGCCAGCAGCTTAGCCGGCGGGGATAGCACAGATACGCAGTATTTT
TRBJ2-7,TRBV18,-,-,CASSLTRSKEQYF,TGTGCCAGCTCCTTGACTCGTTCTAAAGAGCAGTACTTC
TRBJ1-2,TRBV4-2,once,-,CASSHARDGYTF,TGTGCCAGCAGCCACGCCCGGGATGGCTACACCTTC
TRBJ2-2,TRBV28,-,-,CASTQLEENTGELFF,TGTGCCAGCACCCAGCTTGAAGAGAACACCGGGGAGCTGTTTTTT
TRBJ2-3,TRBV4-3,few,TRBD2,CASSQGAGGQDTQYF,TGCGCCAGCAGCCAAGGAGCGGGGGGGCAAGATACGCAGTATTTT
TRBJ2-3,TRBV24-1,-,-,CATSDLQGLSTDTQYF,TGTGCCACCAGTGATTTGCAAGGGTTGAGCACAGATACGCAGTATTTT
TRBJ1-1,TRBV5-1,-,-,CASSLGGTRTAAFF,TGCGCCAGCAGCTTGGGCGGGACAAGGACAGCAGCTTTCTTT
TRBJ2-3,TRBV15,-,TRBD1,CATSRSHAGQGIRVADTQYF,TGTGCCACCAGCAGATCCCATGCCGGACAGGGTATACGGGTAGCAGATACGCAGTATTTT
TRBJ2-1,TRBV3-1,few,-,CASSRDINRGGDEQFF,TGTGCCAGCAGCCGCGATATTAACAGAGGGGGAGATGAGCAGTTCTTC
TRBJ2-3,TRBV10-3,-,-,CAISRGDTQYF,TGTGCCATCAGCCGTGGAGATACGCAGTATTTT
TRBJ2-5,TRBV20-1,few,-,CSASFQETQYF,TGCAGTGCTTCCTTCCAAGAGACCCAGTACTTC
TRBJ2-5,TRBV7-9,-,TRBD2,CASSSLAEEWAQYF,TGTGCCAGCAGCTCACTAGCGGAGGAATGGGCCCAGTACTTC
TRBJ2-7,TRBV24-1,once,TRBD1,CATSESGTGAWNEQYF,TGTGCCACCAGTGAATCCGGGACAGGGGCTTGGAACGAGCAGTACTTC
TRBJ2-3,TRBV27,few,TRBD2,CASRSLAGGAEYF,TGTGCCAGCAGGTCTCTAGCGGGGGGGGCTGAGTATTTT
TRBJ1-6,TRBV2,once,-,CASSAEQGRNSPLHF,TGTGCCAGCAGTGCGGAGCAGGGAAGAAATTCACCCCTCCACTTT
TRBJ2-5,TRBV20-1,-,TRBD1,CSTGTGVIGETQYF,TGCAGTACCGGGACAGGGGTCATCGGGGAGACCCAGTACTTC
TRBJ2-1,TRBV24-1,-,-,CATSDPGTTRSNEQFF,TGTGCCACCAGTGACCCCGGGACAACCCGTAGCAATGAGCAGTTCTTC
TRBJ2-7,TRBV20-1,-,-,CSASEGPGSSYEQYF,TGCAGTGCTAGTGAGGGTCCCGGGAGCTCCTACGAGCAGTACTTC
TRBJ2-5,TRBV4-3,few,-,CASSPGVGQETQYF,TGCGCCAGCAGCCCCGGTGTGGGCCAAGAGACCCAGTACTTC
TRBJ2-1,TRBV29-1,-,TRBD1,CSVGKGQQINNEQFF,TGCAGCGTTGGGAAGGGACAGCAGATCAACAATGAGCAGTTCTTC
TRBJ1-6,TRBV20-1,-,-,CSAHDGSRDSPLHF,TGCAGTGCTCACGACGGGAGTCGGGATTCACCCCTCCACTTT
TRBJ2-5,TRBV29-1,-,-,CSVEEDSYTGQYF,TGCAGCGTTGAAGAGGACAGTTACACCGGGCAGTACTTC
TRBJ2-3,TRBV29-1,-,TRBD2,CSVKSGGDWTDTQYF,TGCAGCGTCAAAAGCGGGGGGGACTGGACAGATACGCAGTATTTT
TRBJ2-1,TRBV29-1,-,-,CSVEGMAETSYNEQFF,TGCAGCGTCGAGGGCATGGCGGAAACTTCCTACAATGAGCAGTTCTTC
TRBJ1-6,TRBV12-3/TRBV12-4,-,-,CASSRESPLHF,TGTGCCAGCAGTAGGGAGTCACCCCTCCACTTT
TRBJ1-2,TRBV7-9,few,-,CASSPSASRSNYGYTF,TGTGCCAGCAGCCCCTCAGCATCACGTTCTAACTATGGCTACACCTTC
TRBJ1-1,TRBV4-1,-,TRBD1,CASSQSQGFTEAFF,TGCGCCAGCAGCCAATCACAGGGGTTCACTGAAGCTTTCTTT
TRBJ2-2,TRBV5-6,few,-,CASSLVGGLNTGELFF,TGTGCCAGCAGCTTAGTCGGAGGGTTGAACACCGGGGAGCTGTTTTTT
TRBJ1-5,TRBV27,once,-,CASSLSQSGANQPQHF,TGTGCCAGCAGTTTATCGCAATCGGGGGCTAATCAGCCCCAGCATTTT
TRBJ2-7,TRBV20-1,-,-,CSARQLVWGEQYF,TGCAGTGCTAGACAACTAGTATGGGGCGAGCAGTACTTC
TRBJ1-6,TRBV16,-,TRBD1,CASSPITGTGGFSPLHF,TGTGCCAGCAGCCCTATAACCGGGACAGGGGGCTTCTCACCCCTCCACTTT
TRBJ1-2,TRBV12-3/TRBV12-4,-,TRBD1,CASSWDRGGGYTF,TGTGCCAGCAGTTGGGACAGGGGGGGTGGCTACACCTTC
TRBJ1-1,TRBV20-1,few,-,CSAQGTRGPDTEAFF,TGCAGTGCTCAGGGGACCCGGGGGCCGGATACTGAAGCTTTCTTT
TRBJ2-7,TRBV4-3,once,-,CASSQDLGQSANYEQYF,TGCGCCAGCAGCCAAGATCTTGGGCAGTCGGCAAACTACGAGCAGTACTTC
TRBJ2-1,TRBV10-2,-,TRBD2,CASRSGGGEQFF,TGCGCCAGCAGATCCGGGGGGGGTGAGCAGTTCTTC
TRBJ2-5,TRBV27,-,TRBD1,CASYDGQGAGEQYF,TGTGCCAGCTACGACGGACAGGGGGCAGGGGAGCAGTACTTC
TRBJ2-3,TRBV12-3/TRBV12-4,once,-,CASSPSGPTDTQYF,TGTGCCAGCAGTCCTTCGGGTCCCACAGATACGCAGTATTTT
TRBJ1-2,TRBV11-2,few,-,CASSLKLTVGYGYTF,TGTGCCAGCAGCTTAAAGCTTACTGTTGGCTATGGCTACACCTTC
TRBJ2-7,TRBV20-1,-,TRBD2,CSARVNSGVTYEQYF,TGCAGTGCTAGGGTTAATAGCGGGGTAACCTACGAGCAGTACTTC
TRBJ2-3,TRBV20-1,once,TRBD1,CSAPGQQMGWVSDTQYF,TGCAGTGCTCCGGGACAGCAAATGGGGTGGGTTTCGGATACGCAGTATTTT
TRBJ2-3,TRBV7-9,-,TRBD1,CASSLVPGQGAFTDTQYF,TGTGCCAGCAGCTTAGTCCCGGGACAGGGGGCATTTACAGATACGCAGTATTTT
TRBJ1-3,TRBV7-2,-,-,CASSAGPFTSGNTIYF,TGTGCCAGCAGCGCCGGCCCTTTCACCTCTGGAAACACCATATATTTT
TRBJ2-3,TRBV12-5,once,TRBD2,CASGSGLARDTQYF,TGTGCTAGTGGTTCTGGACTAGCGAGGGATACGCAGTATTTT
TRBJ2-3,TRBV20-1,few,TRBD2,CSATLRRSGRIGTDTQYF,TGCAGTGCCACTCTCAGGAGAAGCGGGAGAATCGGGACAGATACGCAGTATTTT
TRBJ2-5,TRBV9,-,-,CASSVGTVNQETQYF,TGTGCCAGCAGCGTAGGAACGGTAAACCAAGAGACCCAGTACTTC
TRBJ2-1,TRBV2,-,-,CASSDPRHGGYNEQFF,TGTGCCAGCAGCGATCCTAGACATGGAGGGTACAATGAGCAGTTCTTC
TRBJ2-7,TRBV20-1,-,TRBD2,CSARVPAGFSYEQYF,TGCAGTGCTAGAGTCCCAGCGGGGTTCTCCTACGAGCAGTACTTC
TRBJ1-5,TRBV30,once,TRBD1,CAWRDNRGQPQHF,TGTGCCTGGAGGGATAACAGGGGTCAGCCCCAGCATTTT
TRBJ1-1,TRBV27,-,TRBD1,CASSFYRGTNTEAFF,TGTGCCAGCAGTTTTTACAGGGGCACTAACACTGAAGCTTTCTTT
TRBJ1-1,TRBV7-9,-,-,CASSTVEVPNTEAFF,TGTGCCAGCAGCACCGTCGAGGTCCCGAACACTGAAGCTTTCTTT
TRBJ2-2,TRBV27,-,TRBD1,CASSLDRGRSGELFF,TGTGCCAGCAGTTTAGACAGGGGGCGATCCGGGGAGCTGTTTTTT
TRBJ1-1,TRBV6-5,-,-,CASKPGEGTEAFF,TGTGCCAGCAAACCCGGGGAGGGGACTGAAGCTTTCTTT
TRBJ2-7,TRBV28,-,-,CASTTGGTIYEQYF,TGTGCCAGCACCACCGGGGGGACAATATACGAGCAGTACTTC
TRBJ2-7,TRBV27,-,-,CASSLFYGAYEQYF,TGTGCCAGCAGTTTATTTTACGGGGCGTACGAGCAGTACTTC
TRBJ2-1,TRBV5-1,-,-,CASSSGHDRRSYNEQFF,TGCGCCAGCAGCTCAGGACACGACCGTCGCTCCTACAATGAGCAGTTCTTC
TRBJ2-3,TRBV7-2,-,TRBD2,CASSTTDGGAPDTQYF,TGTGCCAGCAGCACCACGGACGGGGGGGCCCCAGATACGCAGTATTTT
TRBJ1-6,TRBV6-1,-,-,CASRPPADGSFSPLHF,TGTGCCAGCAGGCCACCGGCGGACGGATCTTTCTCACCCCTCCACTTT